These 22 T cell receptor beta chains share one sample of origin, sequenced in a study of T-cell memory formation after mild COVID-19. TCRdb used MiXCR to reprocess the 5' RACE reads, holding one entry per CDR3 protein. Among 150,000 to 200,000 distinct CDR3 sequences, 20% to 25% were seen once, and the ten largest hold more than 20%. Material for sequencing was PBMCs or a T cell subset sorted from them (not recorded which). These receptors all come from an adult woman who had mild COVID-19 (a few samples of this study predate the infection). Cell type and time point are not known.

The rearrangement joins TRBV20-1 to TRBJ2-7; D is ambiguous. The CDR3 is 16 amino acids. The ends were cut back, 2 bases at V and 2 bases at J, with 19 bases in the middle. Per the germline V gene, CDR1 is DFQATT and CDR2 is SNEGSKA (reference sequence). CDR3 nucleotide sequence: TGCAGTGCTAGAAATCCCCCCTCACCGACAACCTACGAGCAGTACTTC. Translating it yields CSARNPPSPTTYEQYF.

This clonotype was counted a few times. This CDR3 reads CATSDLRPGVDTQYF. The CDR3, as DNA: TGTGCCACCAGTGATTTGAGGCCAGGAGTGGATACGCAGTATTTT. The genes are TRBV24-1 and TRBJ2-3; no definite D call. Germline CDR1 is KGHDR and CDR2 is SFDVKD. The CDR3 has 15 residues. Trimming shortened V by 0 bases and J by 6 bases, and 12 bases separated the two germline ends.

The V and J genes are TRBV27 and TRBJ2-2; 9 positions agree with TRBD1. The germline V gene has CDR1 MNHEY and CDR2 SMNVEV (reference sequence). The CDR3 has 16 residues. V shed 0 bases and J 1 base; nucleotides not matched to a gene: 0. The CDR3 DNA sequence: TGTGCCAGCAGTTTATCGGGACAGGGGAACACCGGGGAGCTGTTTTTT. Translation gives CASSLSGQGNTGELFF.

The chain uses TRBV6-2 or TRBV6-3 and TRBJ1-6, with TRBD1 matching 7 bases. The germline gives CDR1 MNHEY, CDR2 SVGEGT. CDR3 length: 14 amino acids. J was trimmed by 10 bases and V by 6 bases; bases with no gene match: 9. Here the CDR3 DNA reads TGTGCCAGCAGGCAACAGGGGTGGGACTCACCCCTCCACTTT. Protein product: CASRQQGWDSPLHF.

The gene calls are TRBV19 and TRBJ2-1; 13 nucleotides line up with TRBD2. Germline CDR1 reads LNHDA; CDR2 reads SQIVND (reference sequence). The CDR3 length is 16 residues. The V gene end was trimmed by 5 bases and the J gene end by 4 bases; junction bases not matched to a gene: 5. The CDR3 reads CASSPTGLAGYNEQFF. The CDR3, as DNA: TGTGCCAGTAGTCCCACGGGACTAGCGGGGTACAATGAGCAGTTCTTC.

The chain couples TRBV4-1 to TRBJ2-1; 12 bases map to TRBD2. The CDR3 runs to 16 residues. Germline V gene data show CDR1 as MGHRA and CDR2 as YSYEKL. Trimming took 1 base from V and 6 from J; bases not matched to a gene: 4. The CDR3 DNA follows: TGCGCCAGCAGCCAAGTTTCGACTAGCGGGGGCAATGAGCAGTTCTTC. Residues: CASSQVSTSGGNEQFF.

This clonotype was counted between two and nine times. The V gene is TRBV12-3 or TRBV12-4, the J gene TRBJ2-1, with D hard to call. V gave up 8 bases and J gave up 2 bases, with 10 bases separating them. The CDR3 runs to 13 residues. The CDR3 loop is CASGYRAYNEQFF. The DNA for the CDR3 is TGTGCCAGCGGCTACAGAGCCTACAATGAGCAGTTCTTC.

For the CDR3, the DNA is TGCGCCAGCAGCTCGGGACTAGCGGGAAGGGAGACCCAGTACTTC. It yields the protein CASSSGLAGRETQYF. The chain is built from TRBV5-1 and TRBJ2-5; 13 positions agree with TRBD2. The V gene's germline CDR1 is SGHRS and CDR2 YFSETQ. The trim removed 3 bases at V and 5 bases at J, leaving 4 bases unmatched. CDR3 length: 15 amino acids.

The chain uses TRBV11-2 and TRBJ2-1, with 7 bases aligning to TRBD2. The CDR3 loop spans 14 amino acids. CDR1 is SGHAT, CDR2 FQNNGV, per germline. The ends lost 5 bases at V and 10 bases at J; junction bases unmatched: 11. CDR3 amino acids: CASSPGVAGPEQFF. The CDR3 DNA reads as TGTGCCAGCAGCCCTGGAGTAGCGGGCCCCGAGCAGTTCTTC.

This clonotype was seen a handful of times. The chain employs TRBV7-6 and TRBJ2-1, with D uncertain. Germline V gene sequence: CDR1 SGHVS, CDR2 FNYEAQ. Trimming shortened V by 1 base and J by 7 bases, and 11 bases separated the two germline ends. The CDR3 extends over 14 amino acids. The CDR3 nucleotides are TGTGCCAGCAGCTTAGGTCCGGGTCTAAATGAGCAGTTCTTC. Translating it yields CASSLGPGLNEQFF. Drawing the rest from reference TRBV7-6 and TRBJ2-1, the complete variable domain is GAGVSQSPRYKVTKRGQDVALRCDPISGHVSLYWYRQALGQGPEFLTYFNYEAQQDKSGLPNDRFSAERPEGSISTLTIQRTEQRDSAMYRCASSLGPGLNEQFFGPGTRLTVL.

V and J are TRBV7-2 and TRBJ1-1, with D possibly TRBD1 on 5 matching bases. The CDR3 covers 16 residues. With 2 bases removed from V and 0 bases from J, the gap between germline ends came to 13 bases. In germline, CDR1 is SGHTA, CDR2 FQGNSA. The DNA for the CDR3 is TGTGCCAGCAGCTTACCGCAGGGAACGGTGAACACTGAAGCTTTCTTT. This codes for CASSLPQGTVNTEAFF.

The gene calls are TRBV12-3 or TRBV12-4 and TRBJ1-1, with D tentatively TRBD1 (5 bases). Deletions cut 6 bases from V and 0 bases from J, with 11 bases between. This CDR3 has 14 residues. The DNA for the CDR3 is TGTGCCAGCAGCATGGGGGTTATGAACACTGAAGCTTTCTTT. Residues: CASSMGVMNTEAFF.

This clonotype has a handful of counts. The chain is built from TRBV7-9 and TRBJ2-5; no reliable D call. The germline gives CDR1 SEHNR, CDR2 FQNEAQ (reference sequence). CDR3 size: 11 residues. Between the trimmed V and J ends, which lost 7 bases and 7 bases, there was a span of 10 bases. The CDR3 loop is CASTNRGTQYF. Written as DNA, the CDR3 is TGTGCCAGCACCAACCGTGGGACCCAGTACTTC.

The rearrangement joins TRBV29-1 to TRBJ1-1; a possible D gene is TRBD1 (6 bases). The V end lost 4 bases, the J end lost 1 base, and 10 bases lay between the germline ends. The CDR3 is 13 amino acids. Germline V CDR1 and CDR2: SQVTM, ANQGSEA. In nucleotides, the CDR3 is TGCAGCGTTGGCAGGGGTGGGAACACTGAAGCTTTCTTT. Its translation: CSVGRGGNTEAFF.

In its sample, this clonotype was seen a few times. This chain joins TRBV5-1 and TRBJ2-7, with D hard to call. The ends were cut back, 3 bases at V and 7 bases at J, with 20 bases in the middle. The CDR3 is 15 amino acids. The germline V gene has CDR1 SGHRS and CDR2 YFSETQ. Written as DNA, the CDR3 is TGCGCCAGCAGCTCCACCTGGATGGAGATTGGGGAGCAGTACTTC. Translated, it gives CASSSTWMEIGEQYF.

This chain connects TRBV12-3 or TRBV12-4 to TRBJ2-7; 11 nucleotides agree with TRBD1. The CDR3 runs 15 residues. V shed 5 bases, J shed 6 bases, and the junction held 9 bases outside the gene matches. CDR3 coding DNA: TGTGCCAGCAGTGCACCCGGGACAGGGGGAACCGAGCAGTACTTC. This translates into CASSAPGTGGTEQYF.

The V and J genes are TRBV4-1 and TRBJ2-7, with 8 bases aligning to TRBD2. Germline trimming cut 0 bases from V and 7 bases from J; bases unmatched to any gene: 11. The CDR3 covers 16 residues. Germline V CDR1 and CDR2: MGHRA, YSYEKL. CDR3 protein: CASSQEGRLAGQEQYF. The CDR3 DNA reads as TGCGCCAGCAGCCAAGAGGGTCGTCTAGCGGGCCAAGAGCAGTACTTC.

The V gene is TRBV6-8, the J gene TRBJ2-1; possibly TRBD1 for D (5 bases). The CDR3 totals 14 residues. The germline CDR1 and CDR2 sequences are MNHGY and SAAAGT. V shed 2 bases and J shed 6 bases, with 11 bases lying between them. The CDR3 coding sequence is TGTGCCAGCAGTTACCTTACAGGTTTCAATGAGCAGTTCTTC. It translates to CASSYLTGFNEQFF.

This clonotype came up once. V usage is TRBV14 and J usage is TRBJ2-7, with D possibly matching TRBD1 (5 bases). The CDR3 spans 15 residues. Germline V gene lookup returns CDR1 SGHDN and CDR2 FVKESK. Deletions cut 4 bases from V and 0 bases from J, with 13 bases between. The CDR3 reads CASSRYRSSSYEQYF. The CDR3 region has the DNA TGTGCCAGCAGCCGCTACAGGTCCTCCTCCTACGAGCAGTACTTC.

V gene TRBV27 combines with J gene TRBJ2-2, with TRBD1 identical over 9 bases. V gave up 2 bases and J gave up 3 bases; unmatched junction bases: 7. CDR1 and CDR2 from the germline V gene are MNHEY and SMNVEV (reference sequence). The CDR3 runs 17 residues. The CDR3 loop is CASSLQPGQGYTGELFF. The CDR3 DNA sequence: TGTGCCAGCAGTTTACAACCGGGACAGGGCTACACCGGGGAGCTGTTTTTT.

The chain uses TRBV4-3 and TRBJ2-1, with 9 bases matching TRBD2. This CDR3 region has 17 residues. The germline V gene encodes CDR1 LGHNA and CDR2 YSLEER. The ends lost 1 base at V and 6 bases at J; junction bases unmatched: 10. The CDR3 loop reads CASSQGPVAGVFNEQFF. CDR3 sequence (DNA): TGCGCCAGCAGCCAAGGCCCGGTAGCGGGAGTATTCAATGAGCAGTTCTTC.

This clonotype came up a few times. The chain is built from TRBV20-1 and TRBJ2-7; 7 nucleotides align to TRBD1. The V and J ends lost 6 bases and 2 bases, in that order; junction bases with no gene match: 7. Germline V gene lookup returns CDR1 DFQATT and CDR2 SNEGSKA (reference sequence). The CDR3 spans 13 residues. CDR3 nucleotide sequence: TGCAGTGCCTACTCCGGGACAGCCTACGAGCAGTACTTC. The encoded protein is CSAYSGTAYEQYF.